The rows below give T cell receptor beta chains drawn from one sample of a study of OX40 agonist ivuxolimab in advanced cancers. The repertoire was sequenced with immunoSEQ multiplex PCR; TCRdb's copy has only in-frame clones and lacks some. The sample has 45,000 to 50,000 clones, roughly 91% seen once. This material consisted of CD4+ or CD8+ T cells sorted from blood, taken in a trial of the OX40 agonist ivuxolimab. The receptors come from an adult with an advanced solid tumor such as melanoma, head and neck, liver or kidney cancer. Each CDR3 is given with its conserved first and last residue. Fields, in order: J gene, V gene, CDR3 protein.

J gene: TRBJ1-2; V gene: TRBV19; CDR3 protein: CASSPPDRGDYGYTF
J gene: TRBJ1-5; V gene: TRBV19; CDR3 protein: CASSIEDSNQPQHF
J gene: TRBJ2-1; V gene: TRBV7-8; CDR3 protein: CASSLIAVGNEQFF
J gene: TRBJ2-7; V gene: TRBV7-7; CDR3 protein: CASSPGQSYEQYF
J gene: TRBJ2-7; V gene: TRBV28; CDR3 protein: CASSLRGAYEQYF
J gene: TRBJ2-5; V gene: TRBV6-6; CDR3 protein: CASSLQETQYF
J gene: TRBJ1-5; V gene: TRBV2; CDR3 protein: CASSEGQGNQPQHF
J gene: TRBJ1-2; V gene: TRBV28; CDR3 protein: CASRTVATYGYTF
J gene: TRBJ2-7; V gene: TRBV7-9; CDR3 protein: CASSLIPLGGSGYEQYF
J gene: TRBJ2-2; V gene: TRBV6-5; CDR3 protein: CASSYGSGELFF
J gene: TRBJ2-1; V gene: TRBV11-2; CDR3 protein: CASSHHSYNEQFF
J gene: TRBJ2-7; V gene: TRBV2; CDR3 protein: CASSGWALYEQYF
J gene: TRBJ2-2; V gene: TRBV7-9; CDR3 protein: CASSFGTGELFF
J gene: TRBJ2-3; V gene: TRBV28; CDR3 protein: CASSSGLAEDTQYF
J gene: .; V gene: TRBV28; CDR3 protein: CASSFRLVSNEQYF
J gene: TRBJ2-2; V gene: TRBV9; CDR3 protein: CASRAQQGITGELFF
J gene: TRBJ1-5; V gene: TRBV19; CDR3 protein: CASNADRLNQPQHF
J gene: TRBJ2-7; V gene: TRBV6-5; CDR3 protein: CASSYSSDFYEQYF
J gene: TRBJ1-2; V gene: TRBV7-9; CDR3 protein: CASSLVDDTYGYTF
J gene: TRBJ2-7; V gene: TRBV6-5; CDR3 protein: CASSEFGQGTF
J gene: TRBJ2-2; V gene: TRBV19; CDR3 protein: CASSTVSANTGELFF
J gene: TRBJ2-7; V gene: TRBV27; CDR3 protein: CASSLTGGHEQYF
J gene: TRBJ2-2; V gene: TRBV29-1; CDR3 protein: CSVASGLGRGDTGELFF
J gene: TRBJ1-2; V gene: TRBV27; CDR3 protein: CASSLVRGLLDGYTF
J gene: TRBJ2-3; V gene: TRBV28; CDR3 protein: CASISRAITDTQYF
J gene: TRBJ2-7; V gene: TRBV4-2; CDR3 protein: CASSQTGQPSYEQYF
J gene: TRBJ2-1; V gene: TRBV27; CDR3 protein: CASKAGGDNEQFF